The source of this T cell receptor (beta chain) is a study of CD8+ T cells in alopecia areata. In each case, RNA was isolated and then reverse transcribed into cDNA as the sequencing template. TCRdb keeps only in-frame clones here, not all; method: immunoSEQ multiplex PCR. The sample yields around 210,000 clones, roughly three fifths seen once. Sorted out of PBMCs were CD4+ T cells and CD8+ T cells. Broader study findings: Scalp specimens additionally yield sequences from normal skin's resident alphabeta T cells.

Comment on this clone: Its cognate antigen is unknown.

This CDR3 comprises 15 residues. Germline CDR1 and CDR2: SQVTM and ANQGSEA. Trimming pared 4 bases from V and 8 bases from J, leaving 21 bases between. The chain recombines TRBV29-1 with TRBJ2-4, with TRBD2 as a possible D gene (5 bases). This TCR was sampled from a human donor in good health. Sample: CD8+ T cells sorted from blood. The DNA of the CDR3 is TGCAGCGTTGCAACCGGGATGGCGCCTGGGGACATTCAGTACTTC. This translates into CSVATGMAPGDIQYF.